The TCR beta chain under discussion was sequenced for a study of T cell changes during pregnancy in multiple sclerosis. Trimming pared 1 base from V and 1 base from J, leaving 12 bases between. From germline, CDR1 is SGHAT and CDR2 FQNNGV. This CDR3 comprises 16 residues. The protocol was immunoSEQ multiplex PCR, while the TCRdb copy is restricted to in-frame clones and leaves out a portion. The sample has some 42,000 clones; approximately 90% are singletons. This sequence was found in a female donor with multiple sclerosis, enrolled in a pregnancy study. The source material was CD4+ T cells from peripheral blood mononuclear cells, sampled after pregnancy. V usage is TRBV11-2 and J usage is TRBJ2-3; weak D call: TRBD2 (6 bases). Here the CDR3 reads CASSLAPRGGTDTQYF. In DNA form, the CDR3 reads TGTGCCAGCAGCTTAGCCCCGCGGGGCGGCACAGATACGCAGTATTTT.